The 31 T cell receptor beta chains listed next were all sequenced from one sample in a study of blood T cell repertoires in COVID-19. TCRdb's table, derived via immunoSEQ multiplex PCR, lists solely in-frame clones and lacks some. The sample lists over 200,000 clones, roughly four fifths occurring once. Sequencing was done on a sample of PBMCs or T cells enriched from blood (not recorded which). Receptors were obtained from a man in his forties or fifties who had recovered from COVID-19.

The chain uses TRBV7-3 and TRBJ2-7, with 7 bases identical to TRBD2. The CDR3 has 15 amino acids. The ends lost 0 bases at V and 0 bases at J; junction bases unmatched: 2. CDR1 and CDR2 from the germline V gene are SGHTA and FQGTGA. CDR3 loop: CASSLTGGSSYEQYF. In DNA, the CDR3 is TGTGCCAGCAGCTTAACGGGGGGGAGCTCCTACGAGCAGTACTTC.

The chain is built from TRBV2 and TRBJ2-7; 7 bases are shared with TRBD1. V gave up 4 bases and J gave up 2 bases; unmatched junction bases: 8. The CDR3 is made up of 15 amino acids. Germline V CDR1 and CDR2: SNHLY, FYNNEI. Here the CDR3 reads CASSAEGGPTYEQYF. The CDR3 DNA reads TGTGCCAGCAGTGCTGAAGGGGGCCCCACCTACGAGCAGTACTTC.

This chain connects TRBV19 to TRBJ1-4; TRBD1 agrees at 7 bases. The CDR3 extends over 17 amino acids. CDR1 LNHDA and CDR2 SQIVND come from the germline V gene (reference sequence). J was trimmed by 4 bases and V by 1 base; bases with no gene match: 9. CDR3 sequence: CASSIVRRTGINEKLFF. CDR3 nucleotide sequence: TGTGCCAGTAGTATAGTCCGTAGGACAGGAATTAATGAAAAACTGTTTTTT.

The chain recombines TRBV2 with TRBJ1-5, with a possible D match to TRBD1 (5 bases). The CDR3 has 14 residues. Trimming stripped 5 bases from V and 9 bases from J, with 17 bases between. The V gene's germline CDR1 is SNHLY and CDR2 FYNNEI. The CDR3 loop is CASSKDRGGRPQHF. The DNA of the CDR3 is TGTGCCAGCAGTAAAGACAGAGGAGGTCGGCCCCAGCATTTT.

The chain links TRBV11-1 to TRBJ2-1; tentative D call: TRBD2 (6 bases). Germline V gene sequence: CDR1 SGHAT, CDR2 FQDESV (reference sequence). Trimming took off 4 bases at V and 9 bases at J, with 16 bases between the two ends. The CDR3 has 14 amino acids. The CDR3: CASSWRLGSREQFF. The CDR3 nucleotides read TGTGCCAGCAGCTGGCGACTAGGGTCTCGTGAGCAGTTCTTC.

The V call is TRBV18, the J call TRBJ2-6; D perhaps matches TRBD1 (5 bases). Germline CDR1 is KGHSH and CDR2 is LQKENI. The V and J ends lost 1 base and 4 bases respectively, with 11 bases between them. This CDR3 is built from 16 residues. For the CDR3, the DNA is TGTGCCAGCTCACCACAGGGTCCAGGGGGGGCCAACGTCCTGACTTTC. Residues: CASSPQGPGGANVLTF.

The rearrangement links TRBV15 to TRBJ1-1, with D tentatively TRBD1 (6 bases). The CDR3 runs to 13 residues. The V end was cut by 3 bases, the J end by 11 bases, with 16 bases between. Germline V gene sequence: CDR1 LNHNV, CDR2 YYDKDF (reference sequence). The CDR3 coding sequence is TGTGCCACCAGCAGCGGGGAGGGGGTTAACGCTTTCTTT. Its protein product is CATSSGEGVNAFF. The complete variable domain, with remaining parts taken from reference TRBV15 and TRBJ1-1, reads DAMVIQNPRYQVTQFGKPVTLSCSQTLNHNVMYWYQQKSSQAPKLLFHYYDKDFNNEADTPDNFQSRRPNTSFCFLDIRSPGLGDTAMYLCATSSGEGVNAFFGQGTRLTVV.

The sample holds one count of this clone. The V call is TRBV7-9, the J call TRBJ2-1, with D unresolved. The CDR3 is 15 amino acids. CDR1 is SEHNR and CDR2 is FQNEAQ in the germline V gene (reference sequence). V lost 5 bases and J 0 bases, leaving 11 bases between the germline ends. CDR3 residues: CASSLRISSYNEQFF. CDR3 DNA: TGTGCCAGCAGCCTCAGGATAAGCTCCTACAATGAGCAGTTCTTC.

This clone showed up just a few times. The gene calls are TRBV19 and TRBJ1-1; a possible D gene is TRBD1 (6 bases). CDR3 size: 15 residues. The germline CDR1 and CDR2 sequences are LNHDA and SQIVND (reference sequence). V dropped 4 bases and J dropped 1 base, with 13 bases sitting between them. Here the CDR3 DNA reads TGTGCCAGTAGTAACGGGGGGCGGCCGAACACTGAAGCTTTCTTT. Amino acids: CASSNGGRPNTEAFF.

About this clone: A read error may produce the germline difference seen at one junction end. The rearrangement links TRBV4-1 to TRBJ1-6, with 7 nucleotides matching TRBD1. This CDR3 region has 21 residues. Germline CDR1 reads MGHRA; CDR2 reads YSYEKL. In DNA form, the CDR3 reads TGCGTCAGCAGCCAAGATAACGTCTGGGTCCCAACCGGGACAGTCAATTCACCCCTCCACTTT. Amino acids: CVSSQDNVWVPTGTVNSPLHF.

This chain joins TRBV9 and TRBJ2-7, with TRBD2 matching over 11 bases. Germline CDR1 is SGDLS and CDR2 is YYNGEE. The CDR3 totals 15 residues. With 0 bases clipped from V and 4 bases from J, the junction kept 3 bases outside the gene matches. The CDR3 DNA is TGTGCCAGCAGCGTAGGACTAGCGGGACGGTACGAGCAGTACTTC. Residues: CASSVGLAGRYEQYF.

The gene calls are TRBV5-1 and TRBJ1-6; 8 bases match TRBD1. The CDR3 spans 14 residues. Germline assignment: CDR1 SGHRS and CDR2 YFSETQ. The V and J ends lost 4 bases and 9 bases, in that order; junction bases with no gene match: 6. The CDR3 loop reads CASSMDRAASPLHF. Written as DNA, the CDR3 is TGCGCCAGCAGCATGGACAGGGCGGCTTCACCCCTCCACTTT.

The genes are TRBV18 and TRBJ1-5, with 9 bases fitting TRBD1. With 3 bases clipped from V and 6 bases from J, the junction kept 9 bases outside the gene matches. Germline V gives CDR1 KGHSH, CDR2 LQKENI. CDR3 length: 16 residues. The CDR3: CASSPNSGQGGQPQHF. CDR3 DNA: TGTGCCAGCTCACCCAACTCGGGACAGGGAGGTCAGCCCCAGCATTTT.

The chain is built from TRBV6-5 and TRBJ1-4; 9 bases are shared with TRBD1. The CDR3 extends over 14 amino acids. V gave up 7 bases and J gave up 7 bases; unmatched junction bases: 7. Germline V gene sequence: CDR1 MNHEY, CDR2 SVGAGI. CDR3 nucleotide sequence: TGTGCCAGCATTAGCGGGACAGGGACTGAAAAACTGTTTTTT. Translation gives CASISGTGTEKLFF.

The count of this clone is one. The chain is built from TRBV5-1 and TRBJ2-7, with TRBD1 as a possible D gene (6 bases). CDR3 length equals 14 residues. Trimming took off 1 base at V and 4 bases at J, with 12 bases between the two ends. CDR1 is SGHRS and CDR2 is YFSETQ in the germline V gene. CDR3 residues: CASSLLTGPYEQYF. The CDR3 DNA is TGCGCCAGCAGCTTGCTTACAGGGCCGTACGAGCAGTACTTC.

This chain joins TRBV24-1 and TRBJ2-3; TRBD2 aligns across 8 bases. Trimming at V came to 5 bases and at J to 5 bases, leaving 2 bases not matched to a gene. This CDR3 contains 13 residues. Germline loops: CDR1 KGHDR, CDR2 SFDVKD. The CDR3 sequence is CATSAGGIDTQYF. CDR3 DNA: TGTGCCACCAGTGCGGGAGGGATAGATACGCAGTATTTT.

This clone was seen once. The chain links TRBV27 to TRBJ1-4; TRBD1 aligns across 11 bases. Germline V gene lookup returns CDR1 MNHEY and CDR2 SMNVEV (reference sequence). With 1 base clipped from V and 5 bases from J, the junction kept 9 bases outside the gene matches. This CDR3 comprises 18 residues. CDR3 in DNA: TGTGCCAGCAGTTTATACCCCGGGACAGGGGGTATGAATGAAAAACTGTTTTTT. Translating it yields CASSLYPGTGGMNEKLFF.

CDR3 sequence reads: CASSIQSGGRQPQHF. Here the CDR3 DNA reads TGTGCCAGTAGTATTCAATCAGGGGGCAGGCAGCCCCAGCATTTT. The chain carries TRBV19 and TRBJ1-5, with TRBD1 matching 8 bases. The V gene's germline CDR1 is LNHDA and CDR2 SQIVND (reference sequence). CDR3 length: 15 residues. V lost 3 bases to trimming and J lost 7 bases; unmatched junction nucleotides: 8. Together with reference TRBV19 and TRBJ1-5, the CDR3 gives the full variable domain: DGGITQSPKYLFRKEGQNVTLSCEQNLNHDAMYWYRQDPGQGLRLIYYSQIVNDFQKGDIAEGYSVSREKKESFPLTVTSAQKNPTAFYLCASSIQSGGRQPQHFGDGTRLSIL.

The chain recombines TRBV2 with TRBJ2-5, with 9 bases that match TRBD2. The CDR3 is made up of 16 amino acids. Germline V gene lookup returns CDR1 SNHLY and CDR2 FYNNEI. Trimming removed 5 bases from V and 3 bases from J; junction bases left unmatched: 10. The CDR3 here is CASSISGTSLKETQYF. The CDR3 DNA reads as TGTGCCAGCAGTATAAGTGGGACTAGCTTGAAAGAGACCCAGTACTTC.

V is TRBV2 and J is TRBJ2-1; TRBD2 might be the D (5 bases). The CDR3 sequence is 13 residues long. In germline, CDR1 is SNHLY, CDR2 FYNNEI. V was shortened by 4 bases and J by 4 bases, with 8 bases between the two germline ends. This CDR3 reads CASSGEGYNEQFF. In DNA, the CDR3 is TGTGCCAGCAGTGGTGAGGGTTACAATGAGCAGTTCTTC.

This chain connects TRBV19 to TRBJ1-1; unclear D gene. The CDR3 is 15 residues long. V shed 3 bases and J shed 6 bases, with 17 bases lying between them. Germline V CDR1 and CDR2: LNHDA, SQIVND (reference sequence). In nucleotides, the CDR3 is TGTGCCAGTAGTATTTCCTTTCTCACCTTAGCTGAAGCTTTCTTT. Protein product: CASSISFLTLAEAFF. Looking up the rest from reference TRBV19 and TRBJ1-1 gives the full variable domain: DGGITQSPKYLFRKEGQNVTLSCEQNLNHDAMYWYRQDPGQGLRLIYYSQIVNDFQKGDIAEGYSVSREKKESFPLTVTSAQKNPTAFYLCASSISFLTLAEAFFGQGTRLTVV.

The V call is TRBV5-8, the J call TRBJ2-1; 9 bases fit TRBD1. V dropped 3 bases and J dropped 1; count of bases not matched to a gene: 2. The CDR3 runs 15 residues. CDR1 SGHTS and CDR2 YDEGEE come from the germline V gene. CDR3 amino acids: CASSSGTGSYNEQFF. As DNA, the CDR3 is TGTGCCAGCAGCTCCGGGACAGGGTCCTACAATGAGCAGTTCTTC.

The rearrangement links TRBV5-4 to TRBJ2-3; D is perhaps TRBD1 (6 bases). CDR3 length equals 16 residues. The V gene's germline CDR1 is SGHNT and CDR2 YYREEE (reference sequence). Trimming took 2 bases from V and 2 from J, leaving 15 bases between them. The CDR3 here is CASSFYRVSTTDTQYF. The DNA for the CDR3 is TGTGCCAGCAGCTTCTACAGGGTTTCTACCACAGATACGCAGTATTTT.

The table lists this clone with a few counts. CDR3 coding DNA: TGTGCCAGTAGTATTCAGGGGGCCTATGGCTACACCTTC. As protein: CASSIQGAYGYTF. This sequence joins TRBV19 and TRBJ1-2; TRBD1 matches 8 bases. The CDR3 length is 13 residues. CDR1 and CDR2 from the germline V gene are LNHDA and SQIVND (reference sequence). The trim removed 3 bases at V and 4 bases at J, leaving 1 base unmatched.

This sequence joins TRBV29-1 and TRBJ2-1; 9 bases are a match to TRBD2. V trimming: 7 bases; J trimming: 6 bases; junction bases outside the gene matches: 10. Germline V lookup: CDR1 SQVTM, CDR2 ANQGSEA. The CDR3 contains 14 residues. The DNA for the CDR3 is TGCAGCGCACAAACCCAAGCGGGGGGCAATGAGCAGTTCTTC. It codes for CSAQTQAGGNEQFF.

The CDR3 loop is CASSVTGYGYTF. The CDR3 nucleotides read TGTGCCAGCAGTGTTACAGGGTACGGCTACACCTTC. V gene TRBV2 combines with J gene TRBJ1-2; maybe TRBD1 (6 bases). The CDR3 extends over 12 amino acids. Trimming removed 4 bases at V and 8 bases at J, with 11 bases between. The germline V gene encodes CDR1 SNHLY and CDR2 FYNNEI.

V is TRBV6-1 and J is TRBJ1-6; D is perhaps TRBD1 (5 bases). Trimming cost V 1 base and J 5 bases, with 18 bases left between them. Germline V CDR1 and CDR2: MNHNS, SASEGT. This CDR3 has 18 amino acids. This CDR3 reads CASSEDIGAPVDNSPLHF. DNA of the CDR3: TGTGCCAGCAGTGAAGACATTGGGGCCCCGGTAGATAATTCACCCCTCCACTTT.

The gene calls are TRBV18 and TRBJ1-5, with TRBD1 identical over 8 bases. The CDR3 runs 16 residues. With 2 bases clipped from V and 6 bases from J, the junction kept 9 bases outside the gene matches. Germline V gene sequence: CDR1 KGHSH, CDR2 LQKENI. This CDR3 is CASSPNTQGAGQPQHF. CDR3 sequence (DNA): TGTGCCAGCTCACCAAACACCCAGGGGGCTGGTCAGCCCCAGCATTTT.

The chain uses TRBV18 and TRBJ2-2, with 10 positions matching TRBD1. Trimming removed 3 bases from V and 5 bases from J; junction bases left unmatched: 3. This CDR3 region has 15 residues. Germline V gene sequence: CDR1 KGHSH, CDR2 LQKENI. CDR3 loop: CASSPPGQGTGELFF. The CDR3, as DNA: TGTGCCAGCTCACCCCCGGGACAGGGGACCGGGGAGCTGTTTTTT. The full variable domain, completed using reference TRBV18 and TRBJ2-2, is NAGVMQNPRHLVRRRGQEARLRCSPMKGHSHVYWYRQLPEEGLKFMVYLQKENIIDESGMPKERFSAEFPKEGPSILRIQQVVRGDSAAYFCASSPPGQGTGELFFGEGSRLTVL.

V usage is TRBV19 and J usage is TRBJ1-2; D possibly corresponds to TRBD1 (5 bases). V was clipped by 10 bases and J by 6 bases, with 18 bases between them. Germline V gene sequence: CDR1 LNHDA, CDR2 SQIVND (reference sequence). The CDR3 is made up of 13 amino acids. This CDR3 is CATNDRIGNGYTF. The CDR3 DNA sequence: TGTGCCACTAACGACAGAATTGGCAATGGCTACACCTTC.

This clone was observed once. The chain is built from TRBV4-2 and TRBJ1-5; 7 bases line up with TRBD1. CDR1 is LGHNA, CDR2 YNFKEQ, per germline. V lost 1 base and J lost 4; bases outside the gene matches: 4. The CDR3 spans 15 residues. This CDR3 is CASSQVQGENQPQHF. In DNA, the CDR3 is TGTGCCAGCAGCCAAGTCCAGGGGGAAAATCAGCCCCAGCATTTT.